These 5 T cell receptor beta chains were sequenced from one sample in a study of blood T cell repertoires in COVID-19. The repertoire was sequenced with immunoSEQ multiplex PCR; TCRdb's copy has only in-frame clones and lacks some. Among fewer than 300,000 clones, roughly 90% were seen once, and the ten largest hold under 9.5%. Source material: PBMCs or T cells enriched from blood (not recorded which). The receptors derive from a man aged 40-55 years who had recovered from COVID-19.

The CDR3 nucleotides read TGTGCCAGCGGGAGTCTGAGGTCCTACGAGCAGTACTTC. Translated, it gives CASGSLRSYEQYF. This chain links TRBV7-2 with TRBJ2-7; D is perhaps TRBD2 (5 bases). Deletions cut 8 bases from V and 1 base from J, with 12 bases between. The CDR3 covers 13 residues. Germline CDR1 and CDR2: SGHTA and FQGNSA.

The chain has TRBV4-1 and TRBJ1-2, with 9 bases that match TRBD1. Germline V CDR1 and CDR2: MGHRA, YSYEKL. J lost 5 bases, V lost 3 bases, and 7 bases had no gene match. The CDR3 has 15 residues. DNA for the CDR3: TGCGCCAGCAGCCAGGTCGGGACAGGGTCGTATGGCTACACCTTC. Translation gives CASSQVGTGSYGYTF.

This chain links TRBV9 with TRBJ1-3, with D hard to call. With 2 bases removed from V and 0 bases from J, the gap between germline ends came to 12 bases. The CDR3 spans 16 residues. Looked up from germline, CDR1 is SGDLS and CDR2 is YYNGEE. In DNA, the CDR3 is TGTGCCAGCAGCGTCGACGACTCAGTCTCTGGAAACACCATATATTTT. It yields the protein CASSVDDSVSGNTIYF.

The chain is built from TRBV6-1 and TRBJ2-7; no reliable D call. Looked up from germline, CDR1 is MNHNS and CDR2 is SASEGT. The V end was cut by 1 base, the J end by 0 bases, with 13 bases between. There are 16 residues in the CDR3. For the CDR3, the DNA is TGTGCCAGCAGTGAAGACTGGAGCAAGAGCTCCTACGAGCAGTACTTC. Translating it yields CASSEDWSKSSYEQYF.

A single count supports this clone. The rearrangement uses TRBV18 and TRBJ1-5, with a tentative D call TRBD1 (6 bases). CDR1 and CDR2 (germline): KGHSH, LQKENI. The V end lost 3 bases, the J end lost 5 bases, and 23 bases lay between the germline ends. The CDR3 extends over 18 amino acids. The CDR3 is CASSPLGGGLGADQPQHF. The CDR3, as DNA: TGTGCCAGCTCACCCCTCGGGGGGGGCCTTGGTGCAGATCAGCCCCAGCATTTT.